This T cell receptor beta chain was sequenced in a study of blood T cell repertoires in COVID-19. Trimming left V 0 bases short and J 2 bases short, with 8 bases between. Looked up from germline, CDR1 is ENHRY and CDR2 is SYGVKD. CDR3 length: 15 residues. This clone was detected many times. Participant-given clinical history determined each cohort assignment. In the authors' methods: Reference gene primer amplification gave nucleated cell count estimates. The method was immunoSEQ multiplex PCR; TCRdb's version includes in-frame clones alone and lacks a portion of them. Clone size and V and J calls were adopted from that table, with D and trimming inferred from the DNA. Of 150,000 to 200,000 clones detected, 85% to 90% appear once; the ten largest clones hold 6.6%.

The origin of this receptor is a woman between 50 and 59 years old who had recovered from COVID-19. The sequencing input was PBMCs or T cells enriched from blood (not recorded which). The V and J genes are TRBV10-3 and TRBJ1-5; the D gene is possibly TRBD1 (5 bases). The CDR3 is CAISESPGGNQPQHF. The DNA of the CDR3 is TGTGCCATCAGTGAGTCGCCGGGGGGCAATCAGCCCCAGCATTTT.